These T cell receptor beta chains were read from a single sample in a study of shared clonotypes between healthy human individuals. Profiling relied on immunoSEQ multiplex PCR, and the TCRdb table lists in-frame clones only, not all of them. The sample has about 1.1 million clones, around 82% seen once. Sequenced sample: memory CD4+ T cells from PBMCs. The source is a man aged 18 to 30 in good health. Some clones in this sample may be carry-over from other donors' samples. The CDR3 runs from the conserved cysteine through the conserved F or W. Each record gives: J gene, D gene, clone size, V gene, CDR3 DNA, CDR3 protein. The D gene is left open where the match is weak. Not every row has a clone size; where given, it reads once, few, many or a size class.

j_gene: TRBJ2-5
d_gene: -
abundance: -
v_gene: TRBV9
CDR3nt: TGTGCCAGCAGCACCAGGGACGAAGCCTGGGGGACCCAGTACTTC
CDR3aa: CASSTRDEAWGTQYF

j_gene: TRBJ2-1
d_gene: -
abundance: -
v_gene: TRBV7-3
CDR3nt: TGTGCCAGCAGCCCATCTGTACGGGCCACACAGTTCTTC
CDR3aa: CASSPSVRATQFF

j_gene: TRBJ2-3
d_gene: -
abundance: -
v_gene: TRBV27
CDR3nt: TGTGCCAGCAGTTTAGGGGCCGGCTTCACAGATACGCAGTATTTT
CDR3aa: CASSLGAGFTDTQYF

j_gene: TRBJ2-1
d_gene: TRBD2
abundance: many
v_gene: TRBV2
CDR3nt: TGTGCCAGCAGTTCTGAGCGGGAGAGGCGGTTCTTC
CDR3aa: CASSSERERRFF

j_gene: TRBJ2-2
d_gene: TRBD2
abundance: -
v_gene: TRBV7-9
CDR3nt: TGTGCCAGCAGCACGGGACTAGCGGGTCACTGGGCCGGGGAGCTGTTTTTT
CDR3aa: CASSTGLAGHWAGELFF

j_gene: TRBJ1-2
d_gene: -
abundance: -
v_gene: TRBV28
CDR3nt: TGTGCCAGCAGCCCAGCGGGGGATAATAACTATGGCTACACCTTC
CDR3aa: CASSPAGDNNYGYTF

j_gene: TRBJ2-1
d_gene: -
abundance: -
v_gene: TRBV5-6
CDR3nt: TGTGCCAGCAGCTGGGGGACAAGCTCCTACAATGAGCAGTTCTTC
CDR3aa: CASSWGTSSYNEQFF

j_gene: TRBJ2-1
d_gene: TRBD2
abundance: -
v_gene: TRBV7-2
CDR3nt: TGTGCCAGCAGCTTCGGACGATGGCTAGCGGGAGACGTGGACAATGAGCAGTTCTTC
CDR3aa: CASSFGRWLAGDVDNEQFF

j_gene: TRBJ2-6
d_gene: -
abundance: -
v_gene: TRBV5-1
CDR3nt: TGCGCCAGCAGCTTGGAGGGGTCTGGAGGTTCTGGGGCCAACGTCCTGACTTTC
CDR3aa: CASSLEGSGGSGANVLTF

j_gene: TRBJ2-5
d_gene: TRBD2
abundance: -
v_gene: TRBV5-6
CDR3nt: TGTGCCAGCAGCAAAGCGGGAGGGCTTAGGGAGACCCAGTACTTC
CDR3aa: CASSKAGGLRETQYF

j_gene: TRBJ1-2
d_gene: -
abundance: once
v_gene: TRBV28
CDR3nt: TGTGCCAGCAGTTTAACCCACAGGAACTATGGCTACACCTTC
CDR3aa: CASSLTHRNYGYTF

j_gene: TRBJ2-2
d_gene: -
abundance: -
v_gene: TRBV27
CDR3nt: TGTGCCAGCAGTTTATCGGGGACAAGGTTGAACACCGGGGAGCTGTTTTTT
CDR3aa: CASSLSGTRLNTGELFF

j_gene: TRBJ1-5
d_gene: -
abundance: -
v_gene: TRBV5-5
CDR3nt: TGTGCCAGCAGCTCTACTCAACCGGAAATTAATCAGCCCCAGCATTTT
CDR3aa: CASSSTQPEINQPQHF

j_gene: TRBJ2-1
d_gene: TRBD2
abundance: -
v_gene: TRBV6-4
CDR3nt: TGTGCCAGCAGTGACTCTAGCGGGAGGTGGTCTGAGCAGTTCTTC
CDR3aa: CASSDSSGRWSEQFF

j_gene: TRBJ1-5
d_gene: -
abundance: -
v_gene: TRBV6-6
CDR3nt: TGTGCCAGCAGGATCGGGGGAGGCAATCAGCCCCAGCATTTT
CDR3aa: CASRIGGGNQPQHF

j_gene: TRBJ2-5
d_gene: -
abundance: -
v_gene: TRBV28
CDR3nt: TGTGCCAGCAGTTTAGGACAGTTGTGGGAGACCCAGTACTTC
CDR3aa: CASSLGQLWETQYF

j_gene: TRBJ2-5
d_gene: TRBD2
abundance: -
v_gene: TRBV2
CDR3nt: TGTGCCAGCAGTGAAATCCCGGTTAGCGGGTTACAAGAGACCCAGTACTTC
CDR3aa: CASSEIPVSGLQETQYF

j_gene: TRBJ2-2
d_gene: -
abundance: few
v_gene: TRBV5-1
CDR3nt: TGCGCCAGCACTCTCCAGGTCCCCACCGGGGAGCTGTTTTTT
CDR3aa: CASTLQVPTGELFF

j_gene: TRBJ2-1
d_gene: -
abundance: few
v_gene: TRBV7-9
CDR3nt: TGTGCCAGCAGCACCCTGAGGCGTGGGGGGTTCTTC
CDR3aa: CASSTLRRGGFF

j_gene: TRBJ1-2
d_gene: TRBD1
abundance: -
v_gene: TRBV6-6
CDR3nt: TGTGCCAGCAGGTCTCCAGGGGGCGCAGGTGGCTACACCTTC
CDR3aa: CASRSPGGAGGYTF

j_gene: TRBJ2-1
d_gene: -
abundance: -
v_gene: TRBV5-1
CDR3nt: TGCGCCAGCAGCTTGGATCTGACCGGGAATAGGAATGAGCAGTTCTTC
CDR3aa: CASSLDLTGNRNEQFF

j_gene: TRBJ2-1
d_gene: -
abundance: -
v_gene: TRBV2
CDR3nt: TGTGCCAGCAGGGGTAAGTGGAGCTCCTACAATGAGCAGTTCTTC
CDR3aa: CASRGKWSSYNEQFF

j_gene: TRBJ2-7
d_gene: -
abundance: -
v_gene: TRBV21-1
CDR3nt: TGTGCCAGCTACGAGCAGTACTTC
CDR3aa: CASYEQYF

j_gene: TRBJ1-2
d_gene: TRBD1
abundance: -
v_gene: TRBV5-1
CDR3nt: TGCGCCAGCAGCTTTACAGGGGGGCTATTGAGATACACCTTC
CDR3aa: CASSFTGGLLRYTF

j_gene: TRBJ2-7
d_gene: -
abundance: once
v_gene: TRBV7-2
CDR3nt: TGTGCCAGCAGCTATTCTGGTTCCTACGAGCAGTACTTC
CDR3aa: CASSYSGSYEQYF

j_gene: TRBJ1-2
d_gene: -
abundance: -
v_gene: TRBV18
CDR3nt: TGTGCCAGCTCACCAGGGCCTAACTATGGCTACACCTTC
CDR3aa: CASSPGPNYGYTF